The table lists the clone carrying this T cell receptor (beta chain) with a few counts. The entry originates in a study of T-cell memory formation after mild COVID-19. Using its own MiXCR run on the 5' RACE reads, TCRdb lists one record per CDR3 protein. The sample shows around 400,000 distinct CDR3 sequences, roughly 24% of them seen only once. This receptor was obtained from an adult woman who had mild COVID-19 (a few samples of this study predate the infection). Cell type and time point are not known. Sequenced input: PBMCs or a T cell subset sorted from them (not recorded which).

The DNA of the CDR3 is TGTGCCACCAGTGCCTCCGGGACAGTCACCAATCAGCCCCAGCATTTT. Translation: CATSASGTVTNQPQHF. The J gene is TRBJ1-5, the V gene TRBV24-1; TRBD1 agrees at 7 bases. Germline V gene sequence: CDR1 KGHDR, CDR2 SFDVKD. This CDR3 has 16 residues. The ends lost 5 bases at V and 3 bases at J; junction bases unmatched: 9.